The TCR beta chain described here comes from a study of T cell responses to AZD1222 COVID-19 vaccine. Whole-study findings and limits: Donors, mostly white British, included more females; clonal diversity was possibly underestimated. In all cases, repertoires were sampled only after the peak T cell response.

This clone was found once. Its specificity is unknown. TCRdb's copy holds only in-frame clones and misses some; the assay was immunoSEQ multiplex PCR. Here the sample spans 80,000 to 130,000 clones, around nine tenths being singletons. Sequencing was performed on peripheral blood, taken on day 0 of AZD1222 vaccination. The source of this sequence is an adult in good health.

CDR3 protein: CASSQEFSSPDTQYF. In DNA form, the CDR3 reads TGTGCCAGCAGCCAAGAGTTCAGTTCCCCAGATACGCAGTATTTT. J is TRBJ2-3 and V is TRBV3-1 (or the pseudogene TRBV3-2); no clear D. Between the trimmed V and J ends, which lost 0 bases and 4 bases, there was a span of 11 bases. The CDR3 is 15 amino acids. Germline CDR1 is LGHDT and CDR2 is YNNKEL (reference sequence).